The rows below give T cell receptor beta chains drawn from one sample of a study of cytomegalovirus exposure and HLA in healthy donors. Using immunoSEQ multiplex PCR, the repertoire was profiled, and TCRdb retains in-frame clones only, with some absent. The data show about 130,000 clones, 87% seen once. Material for sequencing was PBMCs. The receptors come from a woman aged 30 to 39 in good health and CMV-seronegative. CDR3s include the opening cysteine and the closing phenylalanine or tryptophan. The order of the fields is D gene, V gene, clone size, J gene, CDR3 protein, CDR3 DNA. A D gene is named only where the DNA matches it firmly. Clone size is stated in some rows and not others, as once, few, many or a class when expanded.

TRBD2	TRBV30	.	TRBJ2-7	CAWSVAGESEQYF	TGTGCCTGGAGTGTGGCGGGAGAAAGCGAGCAGTACTTC
TRBD1	TRBV18	.	TRBJ2-7	CASSPRDRYEQYF	TGTGCCAGCTCACCACGGGACAGGTACGAGCAGTACTTC
.	TRBV9	once	TRBJ2-2	CASSPWGGDTGELFF	TGTGCCAGCAGCCCCTGGGGGGGCGACACCGGGGAGCTGTTTTTT
TRBD1	TRBV4-3	.	TRBJ2-5	CASSPHPGQGETQYF	TGCGCCAGCAGCCCGCACCCGGGACAGGGGGAGACCCAGTACTTC
.	TRBV19	.	TRBJ1-1	CASSIPTGTGTEAFF	TGTGCCAGTAGTATCCCGACAGGAACGGGCACTGAAGCTTTCTTT
TRBD2	TRBV7-9	.	TRBJ2-5	CASSSGLAPETQYF	TGTGCCAGCAGCTCAGGACTAGCCCCAGAGACCCAGTACTTC
.	TRBV7-6	few	TRBJ2-7	CASSLGGQYEQYF	TGTGCCAGCAGCTTGGGGGGACAGTACGAGCAGTACTTC
TRBD2	TRBV28	few	TRBJ2-7	CASSSHTSGGEQYF	TGTGCCAGCAGTTCACACACTAGCGGGGGTGAGCAGTACTTC
.	TRBV29-1	.	TRBJ2-3	CSVGGRITDTQYF	TGCAGCGTTGGTGGGAGGATCACAGATACGCAGTATTTT
TRBD1	TRBV4-3	.	TRBJ1-4	CASSQNTGTGGEKLFF	TGCGCCAGCAGCCAAAATACCGGGACAGGGGGCGAAAAACTGTTTTTT
TRBD1	TRBV7-2	.	TRBJ2-1	CASSPGGAYNEQFF	TGTGCCAGCAGCCCAGGGGGCGCCTACAATGAGCAGTTCTTC
.	TRBV7-8	.	TRBJ2-7	CASSYRGSTYEQYF	TGTGCCAGCAGCTACCGGGGTAGTACCTACGAGCAGTACTTC
TRBD1	TRBV7-2	once	TRBJ2-7	CASSLGYGTDYEQYF	TGTGCCAGCAGCTTAGGGTATGGGACAGACTACGAGCAGTACTTC
TRBD1	TRBV2	.	TRBJ1-4	CASSAATGGCGEKLFF	TGTGCCAGCAGCGCAGCGACAGGGGGCTGTGGTGAAAAACTGTTTTTT
.	TRBV7-8	.	TRBJ1-1	CASSLYLRGANTEAFF	TGTGCCAGCAGCTTGTACCTCAGGGGTGCGAACACTGAAGCTTTCTTT
.	TRBV9	.	TRBJ2-7	CASSVSPRPLICYEQYF	TGTGCCAGCAGCGTAAGCCCGAGGCCCCTAATATGCTACGAGCAGTACTTC
TRBD2	TRBV2	.	TRBJ2-3	CALGGETDTQYF	TGTGCCCTGGGGGGGGAGACAGATACGCAGTATTTT
.	TRBV9	.	TRBJ1-1	CASSVGPENTEAFF	TGTGCCAGCAGCGTAGGGCCAGAGAACACTGAAGCTTTCTTT
.	TRBV9	.	TRBJ1-3	CASSEEQGYAGNTIYF	TGTGCCAGCAGCGAAGAACAGGGTTATGCTGGAAACACCATATATTTT
TRBD1	TRBV2	.	TRBJ1-6	CASSRRDSHNSPLHF	TGTGCCAGCAGTCGTCGGGACAGTCATAATTCACCCCTCCACTTT
.	TRBV28	.	TRBJ2-3	CASSFSRGSTDTQYF	TGTGCCAGCAGTTTCAGTAGGGGCAGCACAGATACGCAGTATTTT
.	TRBV6-1	.	TRBJ2-3	CASSGERRHSLDTDTQYF	TGTGCCAGCAGTGGCGAGCGTCGGCACTCACTCGACACAGATACGCAGTATTTT